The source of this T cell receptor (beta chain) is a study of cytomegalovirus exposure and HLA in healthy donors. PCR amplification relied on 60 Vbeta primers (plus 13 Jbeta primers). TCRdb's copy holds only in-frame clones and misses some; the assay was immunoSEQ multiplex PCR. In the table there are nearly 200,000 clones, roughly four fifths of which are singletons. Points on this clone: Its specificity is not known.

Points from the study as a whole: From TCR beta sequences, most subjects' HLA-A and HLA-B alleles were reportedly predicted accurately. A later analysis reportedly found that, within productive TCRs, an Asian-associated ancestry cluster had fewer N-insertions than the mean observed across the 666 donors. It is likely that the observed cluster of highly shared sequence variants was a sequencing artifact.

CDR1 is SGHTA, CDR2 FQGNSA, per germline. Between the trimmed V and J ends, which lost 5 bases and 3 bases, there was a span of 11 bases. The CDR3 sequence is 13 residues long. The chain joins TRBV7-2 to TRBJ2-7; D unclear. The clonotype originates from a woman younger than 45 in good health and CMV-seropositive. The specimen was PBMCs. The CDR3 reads CASSLSVFYEQYF. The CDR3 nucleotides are TGTGCCAGCAGCCTGAGCGTTTTCTACGAGCAGTACTTC.